One sample yielded the 9 T cell receptor beta chains listed below, sequenced in a study of radiation and T cells in renal cell carcinoma. Specified time point: baseline pretreatment blood. The treatment here: 15 Gy SBRT to primary tumor, nephrectomy 4 weeks later. Assay: immunoSEQ multiplex PCR; the TCRdb copy retains only in-frame clones and omits some. The sample consists of 120,000 to 150,000 clones, roughly 90% of them appearing once. This sample comprised blood, obtained from a patient whose treatment included radiotherapy and nephrectomy. These receptors all come from a woman aged 70-85 years with renal cell carcinoma.

The chain links TRBV6-5 to TRBJ1-4; D may be TRBD1 (5 bases). This CDR3 is 14 amino acids long. Germline V gene data show CDR1 as MNHEY and CDR2 as SVGAGI. Trimming removed 2 bases at V and 8 bases at J, with 12 bases between. The CDR3 sequence is CASSYGAGSEKLFF. The CDR3 nucleotides are TGTGCCAGCAGTTACGGGGCAGGGAGCGAAAAACTGTTTTTT.

The chain is built from TRBV2 and TRBJ2-7; 12 bases line up with TRBD2. Trimming at V came to 7 bases and at J to 6 bases, leaving 10 bases not matched to a gene. Germline lookup yields CDR1 SNHLY and CDR2 FYNNEI. The CDR3 has 15 amino acids. CDR3 amino acids: CASTRPGLAGPEQYF. The DNA for the CDR3 is TGTGCCAGCACTAGGCCGGGACTAGCGGGCCCCGAGCAGTACTTC. Looking up the rest from reference TRBV2 and TRBJ2-7 gives the full variable domain: EPEVTQTPSHQVTQMGQEVILRCVPISNHLYFYWYRQILGQKVEFLVSFYNNEISEKSEIFDDQFSVERPDGSNFTLKIRSTKLEDSAMYFCASTRPGLAGPEQYFGPGTRLTVT.

This chain joins TRBV4-3 and TRBJ1-3; no clear D. The CDR3 is made up of 16 amino acids. V was clipped by 4 bases and J by 0 bases, with 13 bases between them. The germline CDR1 and CDR2 sequences are LGHNA and YSLEER. The DNA of the CDR3 is TGCGCCAGCAGCCCGACGGAGCTCCACTCTGGAAACACCATATATTTT. Residues: CASSPTELHSGNTIYF.

V is TRBV6-5 and J is TRBJ1-2; the D is unclear. The V end lost 8 bases, the J end lost 2 bases, and 9 bases lay between the germline ends. There are 12 residues in the CDR3. Germline loops: CDR1 MNHEY, CDR2 SVGAGI. Here the CDR3 DNA reads TGTGCCAGCCTAAATGTGAACTATGGCTACACCTTC. Protein: CASLNVNYGYTF.

The rearrangement uses TRBV6-8 and TRBJ2-7; the D call may be TRBD1 or TRBD2 (6 bases each). Germline V lookup: CDR1 MNHGY, CDR2 SAAAGT. Trimming cost V 0 bases and J 4 bases, with 13 bases left between them. The CDR3 covers 15 residues. The CDR3 DNA is TGTGCCAGCAGTTACTCGGGGGGCGAACGTTACGAGCAGTACTTC. Amino acids: CASSYSGGERYEQYF.

The chain employs TRBV5-4 and TRBJ1-4; D gene ambiguous. Germline assignment: CDR1 SGHNT and CDR2 YYREEE (reference sequence). CDR3 size: 14 residues. With 4 bases removed from V and 7 bases from J, the gap between germline ends came to 14 bases. The CDR3 nucleotides read TGTGCCAGCAGCGTTAAGGACGGTTTTGAAAAACTGTTTTTT. As protein: CASSVKDGFEKLFF.

The chain is built from TRBV27 and TRBJ2-7; perhaps TRBD2 as D (6 bases). Germline CDR1 is MNHEY and CDR2 is SMNVEV (reference sequence). The CDR3 covers 15 residues. Trimming left V 2 bases short and J 3 bases short, with 14 bases between. The CDR3 sequence is CASSLGIMGGYEQYF. The CDR3 DNA sequence: TGTGCCAGCAGTTTAGGTATTATGGGGGGCTACGAGCAGTACTTC.

The J gene is TRBJ2-5, the V gene TRBV6-1; D is undetermined. This CDR3 is 15 amino acids long. V was clipped by 0 bases and J by 6 bases, with 14 bases between them. The germline gives CDR1 MNHNS, CDR2 SASEGT. The CDR3 coding sequence is TGTGCCAGCAGTGAAGCGCTAAGAGGCTGGAAGACCCAGTACTTC. It translates to CASSEALRGWKTQYF.

The chain is built from TRBV7-2 and TRBJ1-1, with a tentative D call TRBD1 (5 bases). The V end lost 3 bases, the J end lost 0 bases, and 11 bases lay between the germline ends. The CDR3 is 15 residues long. CDR1 and CDR2 from the germline V gene are SGHTA and FQGNSA. Written as DNA, the CDR3 is TGTGCCAGCAGCTTGCAGGGCGCCATGAACACTGAAGCTTTCTTT. Translated: CASSLQGAMNTEAFF.